This T cell receptor beta chain was identified during a study of vaccination effects on CD4 cells after COVID-19. About this clone itself: What it binds is unknown.

Germline-derived CDR1 and CDR2 are SGHRS and YFSETQ. Trimming cost V 0 bases and J 0 bases, with 15 bases left between them. CDR3 length: 17 amino acids. This table comes from immunoSEQ multiplex PCR, and its TCRdb copy is limited to in-frame clones, with some not included. Among about 39,000 clones listed, approximately 70% were seen once. Having been cultured for about 10 days, the cells underwent CD4+ T cell isolation. All study participants received two doses of BNT162b2 or mRNA-1273 vaccine. The sample consisted of CD4+ T cells from PBMCs cultured without peptide, taken after COVID-19 vaccination. The genes are TRBV5-1 and TRBJ1-1; D unclear. The sequence was obtained from a human donor who received a COVID-19 vaccine. Here the CDR3 DNA reads TGCGCCAGCAGCTTGGATCCAGGTCGACGCATGAACACTGAAGCTTTCTTT. The encoded protein is CASSLDPGRRMNTEAFF. The entire variable domain, with the rest obtained from reference TRBV5-1 and TRBJ1-1, is as follows: KAGVTQTPRYLIKTRGQQVTLSCSPISGHRSVSWYQQTPGQGLQFLFEYFSETQRNKGNFPGRFSGRQFSNSRSEMNVSTLELGDSALYLCASSLDPGRRMNTEAFFGQGTRLTVV.